The 3 T cell receptor beta chains listed next were all sequenced from one sample in a study of T-cell reconstitution after alpha-beta-depleted transplantation in children. Using unique molecular identifiers, the investigators prepared the TCRbeta library. TCRdb analysed the PCR reads with MiXCR anew, one entry per CDR3 protein. This sample yields 400,000 to 450,000 distinct CDR3 sequences, of which about 45% are seen a single time; 27% belongs to the top ten. The sample in question was PBMCs, obtained before TCRalphabeta/CD19-depleted stem cell transplant. The receptor source for this set is a girl aged 2 to 10 with aplastic anemia, due to receive a stem cell transplant.

The chain joins TRBV5-5 to TRBJ2-7; the D is unclear. Trimming stripped 0 bases from V and 3 bases from J, with 13 bases between. Germline V gene sequence: CDR1 SGHKS, CDR2 YYEKEE (reference sequence). The CDR3 is 15 amino acids. Here the CDR3 reads CASSLAHSSLYEQYF. CDR3 in DNA: TGTGCCAGCAGCTTGGCCCACAGCAGCCTCTACGAGCAGTACTTC.

V and J are TRBV18 and TRBJ2-5; D call uncertain. The germline CDR1 and CDR2 sequences are KGHSH and LQKENI. CDR3 length: 14 residues. The V end lost 4 bases, the J end lost 1 base, and 10 bases lay between the germline ends. CDR3 loop: CASSHDGIQETQYF. CDR3 nucleotide sequence: TGTGCCAGCTCACACGACGGTATCCAAGAGACCCAGTACTTC.

The chain couples TRBV12-3 or TRBV12-4 to TRBJ2-1; perhaps TRBD2 as D (6 bases). This CDR3 spans 15 amino acids. V was cut by 4 bases and J by 6 bases, with 16 bases left in between. CDR3 residues: CASSSPPGLTNEQFF. In DNA, the CDR3 is TGTGCCAGCAGTTCTCCCCCGGGACTTACCAATGAGCAGTTCTTC.